This T cell receptor (beta chain) is from a study of cytomegalovirus exposure and HLA in healthy donors. Study findings and constraints: According to a later analysis, most TCR beta chains associated with CMV appeared HLA-restricted. According to an earlier analysis, most TCR beta V segments yielded productive rearrangements about 87% or about 30% of the time. Other equally common chains were less clonally expanded than HLA-associated TCR beta chains, a later analysis showed.

Primers: 60 Vbeta forward and 13 Jbeta reverse. TCRdb keeps only in-frame clones here, not all; method: immunoSEQ multiplex PCR. Seen here are about 62,000 clones, about 81% observed once, and the top ten hold around 5%. V lost 3 bases, J lost 7 bases, and 6 bases stayed unmatched. The length of the CDR3 is 15 residues. Germline V lookup: CDR1 SGHAT, CDR2 FQNNGV. Note on this clone: Its antigen is unknown.

This TCR derives from a woman younger than 45 in good health and CMV-seronegative. The V gene is TRBV11-2, the J gene TRBJ2-1, with 10 nucleotides matching TRBD2. What was sequenced was PBMCs. The CDR3 DNA reads TGTGCCAGCAGCTTTGGGCTAGCGGGAGTGAATGAGCAGTTCTTC. It translates to CASSFGLAGVNEQFF.